This TCR beta chain was obtained from a study of blood T cell repertoires in COVID-19 (dated by TCRdb to between 2020 and 2021). Background on the whole study: Samples covering the acute and convalescent phases of COVID-19 were provided by collaborators in the United States, Italy and Spain. The sample metadata nearly always contained a de-identified subject ID, COVID-19 status, age in years and sex. Where HLA class I and class II types were available, the types were taken from metadata supplied by the sample provider, not from assay-based typing. The material from the prospective study consisted of cDNA or gDNA derived from T cells, B-cell-depleted T cells, or PBMCs. The repertoires were released in a freely available public database intended as a resource for research on the immune response to SARS-CoV-2. The samples were drawn from two sources: the first 160 participants of the ongoing ImmuneRACE study, and some 1,300 subjects contributed by 6 global collaborators. Deeply sampled blood TCRbeta repertoires from subjects exposed to, actively infected with, or recovered from COVID-19 were included in the dataset. Study-wide conclusions, independent of this receptor: How much clinical and demographic metadata was included differed by source and by participant, and the metadata was provided uncurated.

As for this clone: What antigen it recognizes has not been identified. The record has no base qualities; no much larger clone is one base away.

Another Seattle source contributed samples from volunteer blood donors who had recovered from COVID-19. Collaborating institutions collected whole blood in K2EDTA tubes following their own protocols. For TCRbeta analysis, collaborators shipped samples in one of three forms: frozen whole blood, isolated PBMCs, or DNA extracted from either of those sample types. TCRbeta CDR3 regions were amplified from genomic DNA using the immunoSEQ Assay, a bias-controlled multiplex PCR. Turning to the authors' computational methods: The number of nucleated cells in each sample was estimated from the amplification of reference gene primers within the assay. To quantify the absolute abundance of each unique TCRbeta CDR3 rearrangement, sequence reads were collapsed and filtered. Productive Simpson clonality was computed per sample as the square root of Simpson's diversity index over productive rearrangements. What TCRdb holds here is the immuneACCESS table cut down to in-frame rearrangements. Part of the clones is not present; checked against another copy, under half of the missing clones reflect an unresolved V gene, and the others are unexplained. V and J calls and clone size are as listed in that table; D and trimming were resolved from the DNA. The sample has about 200,000 clones on record, 85% to 90% of them singletons. 5.5% to 8% of the sample goes to the ten largest clones.

The CDR3 measures 11 amino acids from cysteine to phenylalanine. The retained sequence is limited to the CDR3, 33 bases, with the frame set at the first base. CDR1 and CDR2, looked up from the germline V gene, are MRHNA and SNTAGT. V lost 6 bases and J lost 6 bases; the stretch between them is 7 bases long. Input material: peripheral blood. The chain uses TRBV6-4 and TRBJ2-3, with the D gene too uncertain to name. The TCR originated in a man between 60 and 75 years old who had recovered from COVID-19. The DNA sequence is TGTGCCAGCAGAATGGGCGATACGCAGTATTTT. The resulting protein is CASRMGDTQYF.